Listed below are T cell receptor beta chains from one sample, sequenced in a study of early T cells in non-severe SARS-CoV-2 infection. One entry per CDR3 protein results from TCRdb running MiXCR on the 5' RACE reads. The sample has about 48,000 distinct CDR3 sequences; 6% to 8% are singletons. The starting material was whole blood, obtained at baseline. These receptors were obtained from an adult who was a healthcare worker with PCR-confirmed SARS-CoV-2 infection or an uninfected control (not recorded which). Each CDR3 is given with its conserved first and last residue. D genes are given only for firm matches. Not every row has a clone size; where given, it reads once, few, many or a size class.

clone size	V gene	J gene	D gene	CDR3 length	CDR3 protein	CDR3 DNA
-	TRBV7-3	TRBJ2-3	TRBD2	16	CASSLGTSGFTDTQYF	TGTGCCAGCAGCCTGGGGACTAGCGGTTTCACAGATACGCAGTATTTT
many	TRBV7-6	TRBJ2-3	TRBD2	14	CASSLGLGSDTQYF	TGTGCCAGCAGCCTGGGACTAGGGTCCGATACGCAGTATTTT
few	TRBV18	TRBJ2-7	-	13	CASSPTGWYEQYF	TGTGCCAGCTCACCAACCGGGTGGTACGAGCAGTACTTC
many	TRBV24-1	TRBJ2-5	-	13	CALSGQGEETQYF	TGTGCCTTATCGGGGCAGGGAGAAGAGACCCAGTACTTC
few	TRBV18	TRBJ2-2	TRBD2	14	CASSLAGGTGELFF	TGTGCCAGCTCACTAGCGGGAGGAACCGGGGAGCTGTTTTTT
many	TRBV5-4	TRBJ2-5	-	13	CASSLGQLETQYF	TGTGCCAGCAGCTTGGGACAGCTAGAGACCCAGTACTTC
-	TRBV7-8	TRBJ2-7	-	17	CASSSPPLIGGEHEQYF	TGTGCCAGCAGCTCCCCCCCTCTTATAGGGGGGGAGCACGAGCAGTACTTC
many	TRBV5-1	TRBJ2-7	TRBD2	15	CASSFLSSGFYEQYF	TGCGCCAGCAGCTTCTTATCTAGCGGATTCTACGAGCAGTACTTC
many	TRBV18	TRBJ2-1	-	13	CASSPKRRDEQFF	TGTGCCAGCTCACCAAAACGGCGGGATGAGCAGTTCTTC
many	TRBV19	TRBJ1-5	TRBD1	16	CASSSPDRGRRQPQHF	TGTGCCAGTAGTTCCCCGGACAGGGGGCGCCGGCAGCCCCAGCATTTT